The 8 T cell receptor beta chains presented below share a single source sample, sequenced in a study of blood T cell repertoires in COVID-19. TCRdb's table, derived via immunoSEQ multiplex PCR, lists solely in-frame clones and lacks some. The table includes roughly 150,000 clones, 80% detected once. Sequenced material: peripheral blood. All receptors derive from a man in his sixties with acute or convalescent COVID-19.

This clone was observed a few times. J is TRBJ1-2 and V is TRBV10-3, with 9 bases matching TRBD1. J lost 6 bases, V lost 3 bases, and 2 bases had no gene match. The germline CDR1 and CDR2 sequences are ENHRY and SYGVKD. The CDR3 is 13 residues long. The CDR3 DNA reads TGTGCCATCAGTGAACAGGGGGCGGATGGCTACACCTTC. This translates into CAISEQGADGYTF.

This rearrangement joins TRBV6-5 to TRBJ1-6, with D possibly matching TRBD1 (5 bases). The V gene's germline CDR1 is MNHEY and CDR2 SVGAGI. This CDR3 comprises 15 residues. V lost 6 bases, J lost 0 bases, and 9 bases lay in between. The CDR3, as DNA: TGTGCCAGCAGGCCCCAGGGCTCCTATAATTCACCCCTCCACTTT. Its translation: CASRPQGSYNSPLHF.

The J gene is TRBJ2-7, the V gene TRBV7-2; 11 bases match TRBD2. This CDR3 has 18 amino acids. The junction had 12 bases not matched to a gene; V was cut back by 3 bases and J by 2 bases. The germline CDR1 and CDR2 sequences are SGHTA and FQGNSA. The CDR3, as DNA: TGTGCCAGCAGCTTTAGGGGCCCGGGACTAGCGGTCCCCTACGAGCAGTACTTC. Its translation is CASSFRGPGLAVPYEQYF.

The V gene is TRBV7-8, the J gene TRBJ2-1; 7 positions agree with TRBD2. The CDR3 length is 15 residues. The germline CDR1 and CDR2 sequences are SGHVS and FQNEAQ. Trimming removed 2 bases from V and 1 base from J; junction bases left unmatched: 2. The CDR3 DNA is TGTGCCAGCAGCTTATCGCGGGGGTCCTACAATGAGCAGTTCTTC. This sequence encodes CASSLSRGSYNEQFF.

The chain recombines TRBV5-1 with TRBJ2-3; D not resolved. The V gene lost 0 bases and the J gene lost 4 bases, with 12 bases spanning the gap. This CDR3 spans 15 amino acids. Per germline, CDR1 SGHRS and CDR2 YFSETQ. Here the CDR3 reads CASSLVANDADTQYF. CDR3 coding DNA: TGCGCCAGCAGCTTGGTAGCAAACGACGCAGATACGCAGTATTTT. Full variable domain (outside the CDR3, taken from reference TRBV5-1 and TRBJ2-3): KAGVTQTPRYLIKTRGQQVTLSCSPISGHRSVSWYQQTPGQGLQFLFEYFSETQRNKGNFPGRFSGRQFSNSRSEMNVSTLELGDSALYLCASSLVANDADTQYFGPGTRLTVL.

This sequence joins TRBV14 and TRBJ2-3; D call uncertain. CDR1 and CDR2 from the germline V gene are SGHDN and FVKESK. The CDR3 consists of 13 residues. Deletions cut 4 bases from V and 6 bases from J, with 11 bases between. The CDR3 bases are TGTGCCAGCAGCCCCCCGGCCGGGGATACGCAGTATTTT. Its protein is CASSPPAGDTQYF.

This clone has just a few counts. This chain links TRBV5-4 with TRBJ2-1; tentatively, D is TRBD2 (6 bases). Trimming cost V 6 bases and J 2 bases, with 15 bases left between them. Per the germline V gene, CDR1 is SGHNT and CDR2 is YYREEE (reference sequence). The length of the CDR3 is 15 residues. Written as DNA, the CDR3 is TGTGCCAGCATTAAATCTGGGGGGACCTACAATGAGCAGTTCTTC. Encoded protein: CASIKSGGTYNEQFF.

This sequence joins TRBV7-9 and TRBJ2-1; a weak D match, TRBD2 (6 bases). Trimming pared 5 bases from V and 9 bases from J, leaving 20 bases between. From germline, CDR1 is SEHNR and CDR2 FQNEAQ (reference sequence). The CDR3 length is 15 residues. CDR3 protein: CASSAAGGNNPEQFF. For the CDR3, the DNA is TGTGCCAGCAGCGCCGCCGGCGGGAATAACCCTGAGCAGTTCTTC. Drawing the rest from reference TRBV7-9 and TRBJ2-1, the complete variable domain is DTGVSQNPRHKITKRGQNVTFRCDPISEHNRLYWYRQTLGQGPEFLTYFQNEAQLEKSRLLSDRFSAERPKGSFSTLEIQRTEQGDSAMYLCASSAAGGNNPEQFFGPGTRLTVL.